This entry lists 27 T cell receptor beta chains sequenced from one sample in a study of cytomegalovirus exposure and HLA in healthy donors. Amplification used 60 Vbeta primers and 13 Jbeta primers. Clones were sequenced by immunoSEQ multiplex PCR, and TCRdb holds only the in-frame ones, with some missing. The data hold tens of thousands of clones, with 73% observed a single time. The sequencing sample was made of PBMCs. Receptor source: a man aged 50-59 years in good health and CMV-seronegative.

The rearrangement links TRBV6-6 to TRBJ2-7, with TRBD2 matching over 9 bases. J was trimmed by 3 bases and V by 9 bases; bases with no gene match: 6. This CDR3 is 13 amino acids long. The V gene's germline CDR1 is MNHNY and CDR2 SVGAGI (reference sequence). CDR3 sequence (DNA): TGTGCCAGTCTAGCGGGGCCCCTCTACGAGCAGTACTTC. It yields the protein CASLAGPLYEQYF.

The chain links TRBV6-6 to TRBJ1-1; D not resolved. Trimming shortened V by 6 bases and J by 3 bases, and 17 bases separated the two germline ends. From germline, CDR1 is MNHNY and CDR2 SVGAGI (reference sequence). CDR3 length: 15 amino acids. CDR3 sequence reads: CASSRRGSGDTEAFF. CDR3 sequence (DNA): TGTGCCAGCAGCCGACGTGGGTCCGGGGACACTGAAGCTTTCTTT.

The chain links TRBV7-9 to TRBJ1-1, with no clear D. Germline CDR1 reads SEHNR; CDR2 reads FQNEAQ (reference sequence). This CDR3 spans 15 amino acids. V lost 5 bases and J lost 0, with 13 bases in between. The CDR3 reads CASSPWELLNTEAFF. The CDR3 DNA reads TGTGCCAGCAGCCCCTGGGAGCTCCTGAACACTGAAGCTTTCTTT.

The V gene is TRBV27, the J gene TRBJ2-5; D perhaps matches TRBD2 (5 bases). Trimming took off 5 bases at V and 5 bases at J, with 12 bases between the two ends. Germline V gene data show CDR1 as MNHEY and CDR2 as SMNVEV (reference sequence). CDR3 size: 13 residues. DNA for the CDR3: TGTGCCAGCAGTCACCGTCCGGGGGAGACCCAGTACTTC. As protein: CASSHRPGETQYF.

The chain couples TRBV2 to TRBJ2-1, with 8 bases matching TRBD1. CDR3 length equals 16 residues. J lost 0 bases, V lost 5 bases, and 6 bases had no gene match. Germline CDR1 is SNHLY and CDR2 is FYNNEI. As DNA, the CDR3 is TGTGCCAGCAGTCCTCTAGACAGGGGCTCCTACAATGAGCAGTTCTTC. The encoded protein is CASSPLDRGSYNEQFF.

The chain joins TRBV10-3 to TRBJ2-3; D is unclear. V shed 4 bases and J shed 4 bases, with 15 bases lying between them. Per the germline V gene, CDR1 is ENHRY and CDR2 is SYGVKD. The CDR3 contains 15 residues. CDR3 in amino acids: CAISVRSTRPDTQYF. For the CDR3, the DNA is TGTGCCATCAGTGTCCGATCTACCCGCCCAGATACGCAGTATTTT.

This clone was seen just once. This chain connects TRBV6-7 to TRBJ1-1; D may be TRBD1 (6 bases). TRBV6-7 is an ORF; its function is uncertain. The CDR3 is 18 residues long. Trimming removed 2 bases at V and 1 base at J, with 20 bases between. CDR3 nucleotide sequence: TGTGCCAGCAGTTACATCCCCCTTAAGACAGGCCCGAACACTGAAGCTTTCTTT. Amino acid sequence: CASSYIPLKTGPNTEAFF.

CDR3 region: CASSPTGFAGQPQHF. CDR3 DNA: TGTGCCAGCAGTCCCACAGGGTTTGCCGGCCAGCCCCAGCATTTT. This chain uses TRBV6-5 with TRBJ1-5; D might be TRBD1 (6 bases). Germline loops: CDR1 MNHEY, CDR2 SVGAGI. This CDR3 is 15 amino acids long. Trimming removed 5 bases at V and 7 bases at J, with 18 bases between.

The rearrangement links TRBV19 to TRBJ1-1; D may be TRBD1 (6 bases). CDR3 size: 15 residues. Germline assignment: CDR1 LNHDA and CDR2 SQIVND (reference sequence). Trimming took off 5 bases at V and 0 bases at J, with 13 bases between the two ends. The DNA of the CDR3 is TGTGCCAGTAGTGTGGGACAACAAATGAACACTGAAGCTTTCTTT. This gives the protein CASSVGQQMNTEAFF.

The chain couples TRBV7-8 to TRBJ1-5; D remains ambiguous. The CDR3 is 13 residues long. Looked up from germline, CDR1 is SGHVS and CDR2 is FQNEAQ. Trimming took 1 base from V and 1 from J, leaving 2 bases between them. CDR3 residues: CASSLVSNQPQHF. CDR3 sequence (DNA): TGTGCCAGCAGCTTAGTAAGCAATCAGCCCCAGCATTTT.

The CDR3 nucleotides read TGTGCCAGTAGTACGGACGGGGGTCGTTGGGGCTACACCTTC. Translated: CASSTDGGRWGYTF. The V gene is TRBV19, the J gene TRBJ1-2, with D perhaps matching TRBD1 (5 bases). Looked up from germline, CDR1 is LNHDA and CDR2 is SQIVND (reference sequence). The V and J ends lost 4 bases and 8 bases respectively, with 17 bases between them. This CDR3 has 14 residues.

The chain links TRBV9 to TRBJ2-1; 9 bases match TRBD2. The CDR3 is 15 amino acids. The J segment lost 4 bases and the V segment lost 4 bases, leaving 6 bases of the junction unmatched. The germline V gene encodes CDR1 SGDLS and CDR2 YYNGEE. CDR3 residues: CASSPLSGGYNEQFF. Here the CDR3 DNA reads TGTGCCAGCAGCCCCCTTAGCGGGGGATACAATGAGCAGTTCTTC. The full variable domain, with the rest looked up from reference TRBV9 and TRBJ2-1, is DSGVTQTPKHLITATGQRVTLRCSPRSGDLSVYWYQQSLDQGLQFLIQYYNGEERAKGNILERFSAQQFPDLHSELNLSSLELGDSALYFCASSPLSGGYNEQFFGPGTRLTVL.

The chain recombines TRBV9 with TRBJ1-2; D ambiguous. This CDR3 comprises 12 residues. Between the trimmed V and J ends, which lost 0 bases and 4 bases, there was a span of 4 bases. The germline gives CDR1 SGDLS, CDR2 YYNGEE. CDR3: CASSVGPYGYTF. As DNA, the CDR3 is TGTGCCAGCAGCGTAGGGCCCTATGGCTACACCTTC.

This clone was detected only a few times. The V call is TRBV11-2, the J call TRBJ2-5; D possibly corresponds to TRBD2 (6 bases). This CDR3 comprises 13 residues. V was shortened by 6 bases and J by 5 bases, with 13 bases between the two germline ends. Germline CDR1 SGHAT, CDR2 FQNNGV. The CDR3 coding sequence is TGTGCCAGCAGGGGTTGGGGGGTGGAGACCCAGTACTTC. This codes for CASRGWGVETQYF.

Details on this clone: The junction shows a germline mismatch at one end, possibly a read error. The rearrangement uses TRBV7-7 and TRBJ2-1, with 9 positions matching TRBD2. CDR1 and CDR2 (germline): SSHAT, FNYEAQ (reference sequence). The CDR3 length is 16 residues. CDR3 in amino acids: CASSLGRRGGFGEQFF. The CDR3 DNA sequence: TGTGCTAGCAGCTTAGGTCGGCGGGGGGGATTCGGTGAGCAGTTCTTC.

This clone showed up just a few times. The genes are TRBV12-5 and TRBJ1-1; D ambiguous. CDR1 is LGHNT and CDR2 is FRNRAP in the germline V gene. V dropped 0 bases and J dropped 11 bases, with 13 bases sitting between them. The CDR3 runs 13 residues. DNA for the CDR3: TGTGCTAGTGGTTTGGTACGGTCGGGAACGGCTTTCTTT. This sequence encodes CASGLVRSGTAFF.

The chain recombines TRBV7-8 with TRBJ1-6; D not resolved. The CDR3 is made up of 15 amino acids. Germline loops: CDR1 SGHVS, CDR2 FQNEAQ. The V end was cut by 5 bases, the J end by 9 bases, with 17 bases between. The CDR3: CASSLDRQTVSPLHF. In nucleotides, the CDR3 is TGTGCCAGCAGCCTAGATCGACAAACCGTTTCACCCCTCCACTTT.

The chain combines TRBV9 with TRBJ1-6; 7 nucleotides agree with TRBD1. V trimming: 3 bases; J trimming: 7 bases; junction bases outside the gene matches: 7. The CDR3 runs to 15 residues. From germline, CDR1 is SGDLS and CDR2 YYNGEE. CDR3 sequence reads: CASSARQGENSPLHF. As DNA, the CDR3 is TGTGCCAGCAGCGCCCGACAGGGAGAGAATTCACCCCTCCACTTT.

This chain connects TRBV20-1 to TRBJ2-1; D is unresolved. Germline loops: CDR1 DFQATT, CDR2 SNEGSKA (reference sequence). The length of the CDR3 is 11 residues. The germline V and J ends were trimmed by 4 bases and 3 bases, with 4 bases remaining between them. In DNA, the CDR3 is TGCAGTGCTACTAGCTACAATGAGCAGTTCTTC. It is translated as CSATSYNEQFF.

A word on this clone: A read error may account for a junction end that differs from germline. The chain joins TRBV19 to TRBJ2-7; D is possibly TRBD2 (5 bases). Germline assignment: CDR1 LNHDA and CDR2 SQIVND (reference sequence). This CDR3 contains 13 residues. The CDR3 region is CASSIGSSYEQYF. In DNA, the CDR3 is TGTGCCAGTAGCATAGGGAGCTCCTACGAGCAGTACTTC.

The chain has TRBV9 and TRBJ1-6; 7 bases match TRBD1. There are 15 residues in the CDR3. The germline gives CDR1 SGDLS, CDR2 YYNGEE. V lost 1 base and J lost 7; bases outside the gene matches: 5. CDR3 in DNA: TGTGCCAGCAGCGTATCAAGGGACAGAAATTCACCCCTCCACTTT. Encoded protein: CASSVSRDRNSPLHF.

The rearrangement joins TRBV11-2 to TRBJ2-1, with 10 nucleotides matching TRBD2. The CDR3 loop spans 16 amino acids. Germline CDR1 is SGHAT and CDR2 is FQNNGV. With V trimmed by 1 base and J by 4 bases, 4 bases remained unmatched. The DNA of the CDR3 is TGTGCCAGCAGCTTAGGGAGCGGGGGGGCGTACAATGAGCAGTTCTTC. Protein sequence: CASSLGSGGAYNEQFF.

This clone was seen a few times. The chain has TRBV5-1 and TRBJ1-2; 7 bases align to TRBD1. CDR3 length: 13 amino acids. The germline V gene has CDR1 SGHRS and CDR2 YFSETQ. Unmatched junction bases numbered 3, after V lost 3 bases and J lost 4 bases. The CDR3 here is CASSSGGGYGYTF. The CDR3, as DNA: TGCGCCAGCAGCTCAGGGGGAGGCTATGGCTACACCTTC.

This clone has more than one count but fewer than ten. The chain recombines TRBV6-5 with TRBJ1-6, with D possibly matching TRBD1 (5 bases). V shed 3 bases and J shed 9 bases, with 12 bases lying between them. Germline CDR1 and CDR2: MNHEY and SVGAGI. There are 14 residues in the CDR3. The DNA for the CDR3 is TGTGCCAGCAGTTATGGCAGGGTGTTTTCACCCCTCCACTTT. Translated: CASSYGRVFSPLHF.

This chain's CDR3 is CASSIQIFRVTGDTYEQYF. The CDR3 DNA reads TGTGCCAGTAGTATCCAGATATTCCGCGTGACAGGAGACACCTACGAGCAGTACTTC. The rearrangement uses TRBV19 and TRBJ2-7, with D possibly TRBD1 on 6 matching bases. V lost 3 bases, J lost 2 bases, and 26 bases lay in between. This CDR3 contains 19 residues. Germline CDR1 reads LNHDA; CDR2 reads SQIVND (reference sequence).

This clone was found once. This sequence joins TRBV28 and TRBJ1-2; D is ambiguous. From germline, CDR1 is MDHEN and CDR2 SYDVKM. V lost 5 bases to trimming and J lost 4 bases, with 14 bases between them. CDR3 size: 14 residues. CDR3 nucleotide sequence: TGTGCCAGCAGTGCGGCCGGGTCCGGCTATGGCTACACCTTC. Translated: CASSAAGSGYGYTF.

The V call is TRBV9, the J call TRBJ2-1, with TRBD2 matching 7 bases. V trimming: 0 bases; J trimming: 1 base; junction bases outside the gene matches: 1. This CDR3 is 15 amino acids long. CDR1 is SGDLS and CDR2 is YYNGEE in the germline V gene. The CDR3 is CASSVVGGSYNEQFF. Written as DNA, the CDR3 is TGTGCCAGCAGCGTAGTCGGGGGGTCCTACAATGAGCAGTTCTTC.